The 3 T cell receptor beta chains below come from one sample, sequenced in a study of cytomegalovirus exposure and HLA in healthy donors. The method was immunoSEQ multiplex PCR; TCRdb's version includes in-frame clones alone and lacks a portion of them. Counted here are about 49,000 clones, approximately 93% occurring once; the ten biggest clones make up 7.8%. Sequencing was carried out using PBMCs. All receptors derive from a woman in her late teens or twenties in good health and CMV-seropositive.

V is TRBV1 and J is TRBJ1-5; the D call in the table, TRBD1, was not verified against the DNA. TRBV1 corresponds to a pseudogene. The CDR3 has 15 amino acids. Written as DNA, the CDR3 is TGCACCAGCAGCCAAGATGTTAGGGGCTCGCAGCCCCAGCATTTT. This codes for CTSSQDVRGSQPQHF.

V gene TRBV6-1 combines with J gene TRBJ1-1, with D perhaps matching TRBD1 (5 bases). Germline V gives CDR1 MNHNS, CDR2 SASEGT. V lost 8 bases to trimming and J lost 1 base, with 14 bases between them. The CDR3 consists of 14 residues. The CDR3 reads CASDLARANTEAFF. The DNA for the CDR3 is TGTGCCAGCGACTTAGCCAGGGCGAACACTGAAGCTTTCTTT.

This CDR3 reads CASNSRTDSGNTIYF. Written as DNA, the CDR3 is TGCGCCAGCAACAGCCGGACAGACTCTGGAAACACCATATATTTT. The genes are TRBV10-2 and TRBJ1-3; possibly TRBD1 for D (6 bases). The CDR3 consists of 15 residues. The V end lost 7 bases, the J end lost 0 bases, and 13 bases lay between the germline ends. The germline V gene has CDR1 WSHSY and CDR2 SAAADI.